One and the same sample provided the 32 T cell receptor beta chains below, sequenced in a study of cytomegalovirus exposure and HLA in healthy donors. With 60 Vbeta and 13 Jbeta primers, the PCR was carried out. The assay was immunoSEQ multiplex PCR, and TCRdb's table has in-frame clones only and misses some. The sample records about 130,000 clones, under 20% being singletons. Sequencing was performed on PBMCs. The source of these receptors is a female donor in good health and CMV-seropositive.

This chain links TRBV12-5 with TRBJ2-5; 15 bases align to TRBD2. Per the germline V gene, CDR1 is LGHNT and CDR2 is FRNRAP. With 4 bases clipped from V and 5 bases from J, the junction kept 5 bases outside the gene matches. The CDR3 consists of 16 residues. The CDR3 sequence is CASGWGLAGGPETQYF. As DNA, the CDR3 is TGTGCTAGTGGTTGGGGACTAGCGGGGGGACCGGAGACCCAGTACTTC. The full variable domain, in which reference TRBV12-5 and TRBJ2-5 provide the parts outside the CDR3, is DARVTQTPRHKVTEMGQEVTMRCQPILGHNTVFWYRQTMMQGLELLAYFRNRAPLDDSGMPKDRFSAEMPDATLATLKIQPSEPRDSAVYFCASGWGLAGGPETQYFGPGTRLLVL.

The table lists this clone with a few counts. The rearrangement joins TRBV5-1 to TRBJ2-2; 12 nucleotides match TRBD2. Germline lookup yields CDR1 SGHRS and CDR2 YFSETQ. The junction had 7 bases not matched to a gene; V was cut back by 4 bases and J by 6 bases. CDR3 size: 16 residues. This chain's CDR3 is CASSPTSGRPPGELFF. CDR3 coding DNA: TGCGCCAGCAGCCCGACTAGCGGGAGACCCCCCGGGGAGCTGTTTTTT. Filled out from reference TRBV5-1 and TRBJ2-2, the complete variable domain reads KAGVTQTPRYLIKTRGQQVTLSCSPISGHRSVSWYQQTPGQGLQFLFEYFSETQRNKGNFPGRFSGRQFSNSRSEMNVSTLELGDSALYLCASSPTSGRPPGELFFGEGSRLTVL.

This chain links TRBV28 with TRBJ2-5; 9 bases agree with TRBD2. Unmatched junction bases numbered 10, after V lost 4 bases and J lost 4 bases. The CDR3 is 16 residues long. Germline CDR1 MDHEN, CDR2 SYDVKM. CDR3 sequence: CASSWTPLAGLETQYF. The CDR3, as DNA: TGTGCCAGCAGTTGGACCCCCCTAGCGGGATTAGAGACCCAGTACTTC.

This clone was seen only a few times. The CDR3 DNA follows: TGTGCCAGCAGTTCAAGACAGAGTCTTAACTATGGCTACACCTTC. Translated: CASSSRQSLNYGYTF. The chain is built from TRBV27 and TRBJ1-2, with D perhaps matching TRBD1 (5 bases). Trimming cost V 4 bases and J 1 base, with 13 bases left between them. The germline gives CDR1 MNHEY, CDR2 SMNVEV (reference sequence). The CDR3 is 15 residues long.

There are a few counts of this clone. The chain uses TRBV5-4 and TRBJ2-7, with 13 bases that match TRBD2. Germline CDR1 SGHNT, CDR2 YYREEE (reference sequence). CDR3 length equals 16 residues. V was pared by 4 bases and J by 2 bases, with 6 bases of the junction left unmatched. DNA for the CDR3: TGTGCCAGCAGCCCGGGGACTAGCGGGATCCCCTACGAGCAGTACTTC. Encoded protein: CASSPGTSGIPYEQYF.

Comment on this clone: The junction departs from the called germline gene at one end, perhaps through a read error. The chain carries TRBV9 and TRBJ1-4, with D maybe TRBD1 (5 bases). Germline CDR1 is SGDLS and CDR2 is YYNGEE. The CDR3 extends over 14 amino acids. This CDR3 is CASSVDPQGEKLFF. The CDR3 coding sequence is TGTGCCAGCAGCGTAGATCCCCAGGGTGAAAAATTGTTTTTT.

The chain recombines TRBV5-1 with TRBJ2-5, with 7 bases fitting TRBD2. Germline V lookup: CDR1 SGHRS, CDR2 YFSETQ. V shed 2 bases, J shed 5 bases, and the junction held 18 bases outside the gene matches. The CDR3 length is 18 residues. The CDR3 DNA reads as TGCGCCAGCAGCTTTTATTCAAGCGGGATGGAAAGGAGGGAGACCCAGTACTTC. The encoded protein is CASSFYSSGMERRETQYF.

There are a few counts of this clone. The chain couples TRBV4-2 to TRBJ1-5; D is unresolved. This CDR3 comprises 15 residues. CDR1 and CDR2 (germline): LGHNA, YNFKEQ. V lost 0 bases, J lost 6 bases, and 12 bases lay in between. Here the CDR3 reads CASSQDTLGGQPQHF. The CDR3 coding sequence is TGTGCCAGCAGCCAAGATACGTTAGGAGGTCAGCCCCAGCATTTT.

The V gene is TRBV11-3, the J gene TRBJ2-1; D perhaps matches TRBD2 (5 bases). The CDR3 sequence is 15 residues long. CDR1 and CDR2 (germline): SGHNT, YENEEA. Trimming pared 1 base from V and 7 bases from J, leaving 14 bases between. CDR3 sequence: CASSLGMGDRNEQFF. CDR3 DNA sequence: TGTGCCAGCAGCTTAGGAATGGGAGACCGGAATGAGCAGTTCTTC.

J is TRBJ1-2 and V is TRBV6-5; the match to TRBD1 covers 7 bases. The CDR3 extends over 15 amino acids. In germline, CDR1 is MNHEY, CDR2 SVGAGI. V dropped 4 bases and J dropped 3; count of bases not matched to a gene: 8. The CDR3 bases are TGTGCCAGCAGTTTTACAGGGGTAGGGGACTATGGCTACACCTTC. Its translation: CASSFTGVGDYGYTF.

The chain uses TRBV18 and TRBJ2-3, with D possibly matching TRBD2 (5 bases). V lost 4 bases and J 2 bases, leaving 10 bases between the germline ends. Germline V lookup: CDR1 KGHSH, CDR2 LQKENI. The CDR3 is 14 residues long. As DNA, the CDR3 is TGTGCCAGCTCACATCGGGATGCCACAGATACGCAGTATTTT. This sequence encodes CASSHRDATDTQYF.

The V gene is TRBV7-9, the J gene TRBJ1-4; D unresolved. The V gene's germline CDR1 is SEHNR and CDR2 FQNEAQ (reference sequence). The CDR3 length is 13 residues. Trimming stripped 5 bases from V and 5 bases from J, with 9 bases between. CDR3 region: CASSQYSNEKLFF. The DNA of the CDR3 is TGTGCCAGCAGCCAATACTCCAATGAAAAACTGTTTTTT. Based on the CDR3 plus reference TRBV7-9 and TRBJ1-4, the full variable domain is DTGVSQNPRHKITKRGQNVTFRCDPISEHNRLYWYRQTLGQGPEFLTYFQNEAQLEKSRLLSDRFSAERPKGSFSTLEIQRTEQGDSAMYLCASSQYSNEKLFFGSGTQLSVL.

This chain links TRBV11-2 with TRBJ1-2, with D perhaps matching TRBD1 (5 bases). CDR1 SGHAT and CDR2 FQNNGV come from the germline V gene. V gave up 2 bases and J gave up 4 bases, with 11 bases separating them. The CDR3 has 14 residues. CDR3 nucleotides: TGTGCCAGCAGCTTATCGCGGACATCCTATGGCTACACCTTC. The encoded protein is CASSLSRTSYGYTF.

This clone was counted only a few times. This chain uses TRBV9 with TRBJ2-3; 8 bases fit TRBD2. CDR3 length: 15 amino acids. V trimming: 2 bases; J trimming: 4 bases; junction bases outside the gene matches: 6. Germline V gene data show CDR1 as SGDLS and CDR2 as YYNGEE. The CDR3, as DNA: TGTGCCAGCAGCGTCGGGGGGGTAAGGTCAGATACGCAGTATTTT. It translates to CASSVGGVRSDTQYF.

The chain uses TRBV9 and TRBJ2-7; 9 bases are shared with TRBD2. V lost 4 bases and J lost 5; bases outside the gene matches: 7. There are 14 residues in the CDR3. Germline CDR1 SGDLS, CDR2 YYNGEE. CDR3 region: CASSLGLATDEQYF. CDR3 sequence (DNA): TGTGCCAGCAGCCTAGGACTAGCGACCGACGAGCAGTACTTC.

The chain combines TRBV5-6 with TRBJ2-7; the match to TRBD1 covers 8 bases. CDR1 is SGHDT and CDR2 is YYEEEE in the germline V gene. CDR3 length equals 15 residues. V gave up 2 bases and J gave up 2 bases; unmatched junction bases: 6. In DNA form, the CDR3 reads TGTGCCAGCAGCTTTTGGACAGGGTACACCTACGAGCAGTACTTC. Protein product: CASSFWTGYTYEQYF. Together with reference TRBV5-6 and TRBJ2-7, the CDR3 gives the full variable domain: DAGVTQSPTHLIKTRGQQVTLRCSPKSGHDTVSWYQQALGQGPQFIFQYYEEEERQRGNFPDRFSGHQFPNYSSELNVNALLLGDSALYLCASSFWTGYTYEQYFGPGTRLTVT.

The CDR3 reads CASSDPDRVYEQYF. The CDR3 DNA reads TGTGCCAGCAGTGATCCCGACAGGGTTTACGAGCAGTACTTC. The rearrangement joins TRBV25-1 to TRBJ2-7, with 7 positions matching TRBD1. The CDR3 is made up of 14 amino acids. Trimming removed 3 bases from V and 4 bases from J; junction bases left unmatched: 6. Germline CDR1 and CDR2: MGHDK and SYGVNS.

The chain is built from TRBV5-1 and TRBJ1-1, with TRBD1 matching 9 bases. V gave up 3 bases and J gave up 2 bases; unmatched junction bases: 8. The CDR3 has 16 amino acids. Per the germline V gene, CDR1 is SGHRS and CDR2 is YFSETQ. Here the CDR3 reads CASSSNPQGANTEAFF. CDR3 DNA: TGCGCCAGCAGCTCCAACCCACAGGGGGCTAACACTGAAGCTTTCTTT.

DNA of the CDR3: TGCGCCAGCAGCCCGTGGGACAGGCAGAACACCATATATTTT. Translation: CASSPWDRQNTIYF. The chain carries TRBV5-1 and TRBJ1-3, with 8 nucleotides matching TRBD1. V shed 4 bases and J 7 bases; nucleotides not matched to a gene: 7. Germline CDR1 is SGHRS and CDR2 is YFSETQ. The CDR3 has 14 amino acids.

This clone was counted between two and nine times. The chain uses TRBV5-4 and TRBJ2-7; 9 bases are a match to TRBD1. The CDR3 consists of 12 residues. The J segment lost 5 bases and the V segment lost 3 bases, leaving 0 bases of the junction unmatched. Per germline, CDR1 SGHNT and CDR2 YYREEE (reference sequence). The CDR3 loop is CASSWDRDEQYF. CDR3 bases: TGTGCCAGCAGCTGGGACAGGGACGAGCAGTACTTC.

The V and J genes are TRBV9 and TRBJ1-4; D unresolved. With 0 bases removed from V and 0 bases from J, the gap between germline ends came to 6 bases. Germline V CDR1 and CDR2: SGDLS, YYNGEE. The CDR3 has 15 residues. CDR3 amino acids: CASSVGAATNEKLFF. The CDR3 DNA is TGTGCCAGCAGCGTAGGGGCAGCAACTAATGAAAAACTGTTTTTT.

V is TRBV5-6 and J is TRBJ1-2, with D possibly TRBD1 on 5 matching bases. V was pared by 6 bases and J by 6 bases, with 21 bases between. The CDR3 has 15 amino acids. CDR1 is SGHDT and CDR2 is YYEEEE in the germline V gene. In DNA form, the CDR3 reads TGTGCCAGCAATCTTGGGTTGGTGTCAGGGAATGGCTACACCTTC. As protein: CASNLGLVSGNGYTF.

This sequence joins TRBV6-1 and TRBJ2-7; D might be TRBD2 (5 bases). Looked up from germline, CDR1 is MNHNS and CDR2 is SASEGT. The CDR3 consists of 11 residues. V lost 4 bases to trimming and J lost 4 bases, with 5 bases between them. This CDR3 is CASSGGYEQYF. Here the CDR3 DNA reads TGTGCCAGCAGTGGCGGGTACGAGCAGTACTTC.

This clone showed up just a few times. The genes are TRBV9 and TRBJ2-1, with TRBD2 matching 10 bases. With V trimmed by 4 bases and J by 10 bases, 14 bases remained unmatched. Per germline, CDR1 SGDLS and CDR2 YYNGEE. The CDR3 contains 16 residues. DNA of the CDR3: TGTGCCAGCAGCCTGACTGTGACTAGCGGGTTTCACGAGCAGTTCTTC. This sequence encodes CASSLTVTSGFHEQFF.

This clone has a handful of counts. The chain has TRBV7-9 and TRBJ1-4; 7 bases match TRBD1. Losses at the gene ends were 0 bases for V and 8 bases for J; bases not matched to a gene: 9. This CDR3 has 16 residues. CDR1 and CDR2 (germline): SEHNR, FQNEAQ (reference sequence). The CDR3: CASSLAAGETGEKLFF. The CDR3 DNA sequence: TGTGCCAGCAGCTTAGCGGCTGGGGAGACAGGGGAAAAACTGTTTTTT.

The chain recombines TRBV18 with TRBJ1-1; D perhaps matches TRBD1 (6 bases). CDR3 size: 13 residues. Trimming took off 4 bases at V and 10 bases at J, with 16 bases between the two ends. CDR1 and CDR2 (germline): KGHSH, LQKENI. The CDR3, as DNA: TGTGCCAGCTCACTCACCAGGGACATTGGAGCTTTCTTT. It encodes CASSLTRDIGAFF.

This chain joins TRBV7-2 and TRBJ2-5; 11 bases match TRBD2. CDR3 length: 19 amino acids. Trimming removed 7 bases from V and 5 bases from J; junction bases left unmatched: 21. Germline-derived CDR1 and CDR2 are SGHTA and FQGNSA. CDR3 nucleotides: TGTGCCAGCAACCACCCCACTAGCGGGAGTTGGGGACCAAGGGAGACCCAGTACTTC. The encoded protein is CASNHPTSGSWGPRETQYF.

This clone came up a few times. The rearrangement links TRBV10-3 to TRBJ2-7, with 8 nucleotides matching TRBD1. J lost 3 bases, V lost 0 bases, and 4 bases had no gene match. Germline assignment: CDR1 ENHRY and CDR2 SYGVKD. This CDR3 contains 15 residues. CDR3 in amino acids: CAISESGTGDYEQYF. CDR3 nucleotides: TGTGCCATCAGTGAGTCAGGGACAGGAGACTACGAGCAGTACTTC.

The chain links TRBV29-1 to TRBJ2-5, with D possibly being TRBD2 (5 bases). Trimming removed 7 bases at V and 1 base at J, with 13 bases between. Germline CDR1 and CDR2: SQVTM and ANQGSEA. This CDR3 contains 13 residues. This CDR3 reads CSAGKATQETQYF. CDR3 in DNA: TGCAGCGCCGGGAAAGCCACCCAAGAGACCCAGTACTTC.

This chain connects TRBV11-2 to TRBJ2-5; 14 bases align to TRBD2. The germline V gene has CDR1 SGHAT and CDR2 FQNNGV. Trimming cost V 1 base and J 5 bases; bases outside gene matches: 9. The CDR3 covers 18 residues. CDR3 DNA sequence: TGTGCCAGCAGCTTAGTAAAGGGGGGACTAGCGGGAGCGGAGACCCAGTACTTC. Protein product: CASSLVKGGLAGAETQYF.

This clone has a handful of counts. V and J are TRBV4-2 and TRBJ2-1, with 8 bases identical to TRBD2. The CDR3 has 16 residues. J lost 0 bases, V lost 2 bases, and 3 bases had no gene match. The germline gives CDR1 LGHNA, CDR2 YNFKEQ. The CDR3 region has the DNA TGTGCCAGCAGCCAATCCGGGACTAGCTCCTACAATGAGCAGTTCTTC. Protein product: CASSQSGTSSYNEQFF.

This clone has only a few counts. V gene TRBV9 combines with J gene TRBJ2-7, with 8 bases lining up with TRBD1. The CDR3 covers 16 residues. V was clipped by 4 bases and J by 4 bases; unmatched bases: 13. Germline CDR1 and CDR2: SGDLS and YYNGEE. In DNA form, the CDR3 reads TGTGCCAGCAGCCCGTACACCGGGACAGGAGCTTACGAGCAGTACTTC. Protein: CASSPYTGTGAYEQYF.